These 2 T cell receptor beta chains originate from one sample sequenced in a study of cytomegalovirus exposure and HLA in healthy donors. PCR was performed using 60 Vbeta and 13 Jbeta primers. TCRdb's table, derived via immunoSEQ multiplex PCR, lists solely in-frame clones and lacks some. The sample lists 150,000 to 200,000 clones, around nine tenths seen once, with more than 1.5% in the top ten. The specimen sequenced was PBMCs. These receptor sequences come from a woman between 18 and 29 years old in good health and CMV-seronegative.

The count of this clone is one. The gene calls are TRBV4-3 and TRBJ1-6; weak D call: TRBD1 (5 bases). Germline V gene lookup returns CDR1 LGHNA and CDR2 YSLEER. This CDR3 has 13 residues. Trimming pared 2 bases from V and 10 bases from J, leaving 9 bases between. CDR3 residues: CASSQSRVSPLHF. The CDR3 region has the DNA TGCGCCAGCAGCCAAAGCAGGGTGTCACCCCTCCACTTT.

This sequence joins TRBV25-1 and TRBJ2-2, with D perhaps TRBD1 (5 bases). Looked up from germline, CDR1 is MGHDK and CDR2 is SYGVNS. This CDR3 is built from 16 residues. V lost 0 bases to trimming and J lost 3 bases, with 11 bases between them. The CDR3 nucleotides are TGTGCCAGCAGTGAATACCCAGGGTGGGACACCGGGGAGCTGTTTTTT. Its protein product is CASSEYPGWDTGELFF. The full variable domain, in which reference TRBV25-1 and TRBJ2-2 provide the parts outside the CDR3, is EADIYQTPRYLVIGTGKKITLECSQTMGHDKMYWYQQDPGMELHLIHYSYGVNSTEKGDLSSESTVSRIRTEHFPLTLESARPSHTSQYLCASSEYPGWDTGELFFGEGSRLTVL.